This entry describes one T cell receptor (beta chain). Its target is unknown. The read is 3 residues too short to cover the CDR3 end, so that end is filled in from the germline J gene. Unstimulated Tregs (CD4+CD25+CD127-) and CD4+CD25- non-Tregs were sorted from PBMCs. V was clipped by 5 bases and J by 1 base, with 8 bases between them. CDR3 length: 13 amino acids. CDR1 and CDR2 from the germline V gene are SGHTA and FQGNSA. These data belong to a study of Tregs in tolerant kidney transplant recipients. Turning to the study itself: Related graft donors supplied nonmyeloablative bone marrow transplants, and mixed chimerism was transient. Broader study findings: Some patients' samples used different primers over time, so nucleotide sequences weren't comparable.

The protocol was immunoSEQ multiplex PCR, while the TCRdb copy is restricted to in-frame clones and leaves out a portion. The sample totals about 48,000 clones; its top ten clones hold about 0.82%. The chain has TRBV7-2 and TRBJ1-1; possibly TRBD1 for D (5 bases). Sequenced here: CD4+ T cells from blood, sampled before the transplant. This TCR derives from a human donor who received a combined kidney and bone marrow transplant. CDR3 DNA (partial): TGTGCCAGCAGCGGAGACAGGAACACTGAA. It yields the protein CASSGDRNTE. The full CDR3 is CASSGDRNTEAFF.